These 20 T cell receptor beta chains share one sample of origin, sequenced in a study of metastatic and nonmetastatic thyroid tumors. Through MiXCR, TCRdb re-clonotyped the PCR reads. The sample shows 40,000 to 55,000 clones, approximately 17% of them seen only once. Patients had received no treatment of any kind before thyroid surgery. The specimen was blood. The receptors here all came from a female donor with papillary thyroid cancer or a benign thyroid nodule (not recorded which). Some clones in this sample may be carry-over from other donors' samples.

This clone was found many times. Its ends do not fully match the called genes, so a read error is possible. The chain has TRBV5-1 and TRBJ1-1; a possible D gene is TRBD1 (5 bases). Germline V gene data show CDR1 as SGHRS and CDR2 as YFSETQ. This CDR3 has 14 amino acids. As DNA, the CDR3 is TGCGCCAGCAGTTTGGAAGGCAGGGACACTGAAGCTTTCTTT. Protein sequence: CASSLEGRDTEAFF.

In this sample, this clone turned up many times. This chain's CDR3 is CASRGSGSHYNEQFF. Written as DNA, the CDR3 is TGTGCCAGCAGGGGGAGCGGGAGCCATTACAATGAGCAGTTCTTC. This chain uses TRBV28 with TRBJ2-1, with TRBD2 matching over 8 bases. The CDR3 covers 15 residues. With V trimmed by 6 bases and J by 4 bases, 8 bases remained unmatched. Germline V lookup: CDR1 MDHEN, CDR2 SYDVKM.

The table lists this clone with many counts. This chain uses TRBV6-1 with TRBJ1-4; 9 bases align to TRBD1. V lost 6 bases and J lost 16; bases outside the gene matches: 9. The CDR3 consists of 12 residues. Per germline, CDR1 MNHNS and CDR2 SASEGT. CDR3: CASRTGQGHEFF. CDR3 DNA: TGTGCCAGCAGAACTGGACAGGGGCATGAGTTTTTT.

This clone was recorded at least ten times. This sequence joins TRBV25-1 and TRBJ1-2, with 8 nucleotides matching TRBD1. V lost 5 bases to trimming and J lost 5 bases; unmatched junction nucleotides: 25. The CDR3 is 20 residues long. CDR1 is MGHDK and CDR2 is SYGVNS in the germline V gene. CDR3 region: CASSPTAGRGRRAGGYGYTF. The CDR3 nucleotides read TGTGCCAGCAGTCCAACCGCAGGCAGGGGGCGCCGCGCGGGAGGGTATGGCTACACCTTC.

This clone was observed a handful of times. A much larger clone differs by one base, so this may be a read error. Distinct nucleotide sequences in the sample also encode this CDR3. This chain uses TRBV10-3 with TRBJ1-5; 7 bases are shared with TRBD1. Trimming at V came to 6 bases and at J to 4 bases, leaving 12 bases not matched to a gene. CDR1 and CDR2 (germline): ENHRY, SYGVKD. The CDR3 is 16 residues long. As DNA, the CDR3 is TGTGCCATCAGCGATCCGGTGGGCAGGGGGAATCAGCCCCAGCATTTT. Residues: CAISDPVGRGNQPQHF.

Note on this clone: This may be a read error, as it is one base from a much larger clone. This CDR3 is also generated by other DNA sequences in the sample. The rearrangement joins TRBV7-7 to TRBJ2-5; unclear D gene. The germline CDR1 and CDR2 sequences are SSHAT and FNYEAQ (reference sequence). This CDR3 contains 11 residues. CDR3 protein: CASSSGETQYF. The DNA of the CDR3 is TGTGCTAGCAGCTCAGGAGAGACACAGTACTTC.

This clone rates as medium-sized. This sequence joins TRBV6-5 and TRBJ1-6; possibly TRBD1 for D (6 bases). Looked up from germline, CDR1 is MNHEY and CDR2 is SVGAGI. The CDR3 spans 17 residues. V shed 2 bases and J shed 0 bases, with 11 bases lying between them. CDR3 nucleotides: TGTGCCAGCAGTTACCAGGGGACAAGCTCCTATAATTCACCCCTCCACTTT. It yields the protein CASSYQGTSSYNSPLHF.

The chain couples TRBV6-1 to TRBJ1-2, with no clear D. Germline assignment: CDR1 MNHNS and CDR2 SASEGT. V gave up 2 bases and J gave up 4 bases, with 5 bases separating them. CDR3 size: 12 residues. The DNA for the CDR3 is TGTGCCAGCAGTGAATTCGGCTATGGCTACACCTTC. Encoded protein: CASSEFGYGYTF.

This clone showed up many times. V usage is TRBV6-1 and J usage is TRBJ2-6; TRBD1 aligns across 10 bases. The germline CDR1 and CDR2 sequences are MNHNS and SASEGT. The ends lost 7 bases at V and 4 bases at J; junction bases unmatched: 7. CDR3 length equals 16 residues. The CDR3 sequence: CASTGQGEMGANVLTF. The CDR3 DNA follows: TGTGCCAGCACAGGACAGGGGGAGATGGGGGCCAACGTCCTGACTTTC.

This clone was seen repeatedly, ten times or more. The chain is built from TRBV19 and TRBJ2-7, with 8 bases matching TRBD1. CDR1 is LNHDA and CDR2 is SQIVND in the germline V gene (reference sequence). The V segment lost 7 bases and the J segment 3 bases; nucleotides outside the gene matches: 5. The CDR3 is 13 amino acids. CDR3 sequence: CASNDRGGYEQYF. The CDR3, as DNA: TGTGCCAGTAACGACAGGGGAGGCTACGAGCAGTACTTC.

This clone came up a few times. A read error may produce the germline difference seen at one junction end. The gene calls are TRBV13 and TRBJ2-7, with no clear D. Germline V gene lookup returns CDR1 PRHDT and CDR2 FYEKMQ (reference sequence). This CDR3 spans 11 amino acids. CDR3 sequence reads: CASSLGQGPIF. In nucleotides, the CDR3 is TGTGCCAGCAGCTTAGGACAAGGACCTATCTTC. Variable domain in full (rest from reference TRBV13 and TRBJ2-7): AAGVIQSPRHLIKEKRETATLKCYPIPRHDTVYWYQQGPGQDPQFLISFYEKMQSDKGSIPDRFSAQQFSDYHSELNMSSLELGDSALYFCASSLGQGPIFGPGTRLTVT.

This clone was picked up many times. CDR3 sequence: CASSLGAESEAFF. CDR3 coding DNA: TGTGCCAGCAGTTTAGGAGCTGAATCTGAAGCTTTCTTT. This sequence joins TRBV12-3 or TRBV12-4 and TRBJ1-1; D unclear. This CDR3 is built from 13 residues. Trimming stripped 1 base from V and 6 bases from J, with 9 bases between.

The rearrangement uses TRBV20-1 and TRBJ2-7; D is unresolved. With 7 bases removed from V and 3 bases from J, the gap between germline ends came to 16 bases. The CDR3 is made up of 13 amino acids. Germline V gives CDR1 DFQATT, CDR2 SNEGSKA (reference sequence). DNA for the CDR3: TGCAGTGTTTATGAAGGCACTCTCTACGAGCAGTACTTC. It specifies CSVYEGTLYEQYF.

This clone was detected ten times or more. The CDR3 DNA sequence: TGTGCCAGCAGTTACACCCCTGGGGGGGGGCGAGACTATGGCTACACCTTC. Translated: CASSYTPGGGRDYGYTF. The chain has TRBV6-6 and TRBJ1-2, with a possible D match to TRBD1 (6 bases). CDR1 MNHNY and CDR2 SVGAGI come from the germline V gene (reference sequence). The V end was cut by 2 bases, the J end by 3 bases, with 19 bases between. The CDR3 sequence is 17 residues long.

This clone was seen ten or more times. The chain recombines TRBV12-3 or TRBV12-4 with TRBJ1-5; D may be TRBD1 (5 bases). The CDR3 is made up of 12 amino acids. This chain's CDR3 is CGVVGGNQPQHF. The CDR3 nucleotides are TGTGGGGTGGTAGGGGGCAATCAGCCCCAGCATTTT.

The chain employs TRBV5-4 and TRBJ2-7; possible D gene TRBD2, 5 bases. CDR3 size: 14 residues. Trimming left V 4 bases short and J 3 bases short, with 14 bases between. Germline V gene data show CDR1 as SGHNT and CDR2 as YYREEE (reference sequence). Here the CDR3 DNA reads TGTGCCAGCAGCCCCCGGGGTGGGATCTACGAGCAGTACTTC. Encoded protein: CASSPRGGIYEQYF.

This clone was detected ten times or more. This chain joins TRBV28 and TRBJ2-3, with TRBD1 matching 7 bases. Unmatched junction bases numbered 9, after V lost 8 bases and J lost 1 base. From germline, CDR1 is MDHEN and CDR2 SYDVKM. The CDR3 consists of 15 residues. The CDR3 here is CASGSTGSGTDTQYF. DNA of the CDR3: TGTGCCAGCGGGTCGACAGGGTCGGGCACAGATACGCAGTATTTT.

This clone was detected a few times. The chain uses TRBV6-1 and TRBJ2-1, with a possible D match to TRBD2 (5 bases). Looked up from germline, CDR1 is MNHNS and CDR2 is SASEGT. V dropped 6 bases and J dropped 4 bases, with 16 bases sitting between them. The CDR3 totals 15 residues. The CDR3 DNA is TGTGCCAGCAGCCGGGGAAAGGGATCATACAATGAGCAGTTCTTC. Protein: CASSRGKGSYNEQFF.

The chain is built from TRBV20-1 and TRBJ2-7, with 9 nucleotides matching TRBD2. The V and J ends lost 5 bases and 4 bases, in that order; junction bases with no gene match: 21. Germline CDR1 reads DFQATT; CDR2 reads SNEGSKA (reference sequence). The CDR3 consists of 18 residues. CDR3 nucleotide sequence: TGCAGTGCTGGTAAGACCGGGAATAGCGGGGGTTTTAGGTACGAGCAGTACTTC. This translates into CSAGKTGNSGGFRYEQYF.

The CDR3 DNA reads TGTGCCAGCAGTGAGGTCGACGAGCAGTACTTC. It specifies CASSEVDEQYF. V and J are TRBV6-9 and TRBJ2-7; D not certain. Deletions cut 5 bases from V and 5 bases from J, with 7 bases between. From germline, CDR1 is MNHGY and CDR2 SVAAGI. The CDR3 is 11 residues long.